The TCR beta chain described here comes from a study of cytomegalovirus exposure and HLA in healthy donors. TCRdb keeps only in-frame clones here, not all; method: immunoSEQ multiplex PCR. The repertoire holds about 140,000 clones, with 84% as singletons. Broader study findings: Some public TCRs appeared in many individuals, while most sequences were rare.

As to this clone: What it recognizes is unknown.

Sequencing was done on a sample of PBMCs. This TCR was recovered from a woman aged 30 to 39 in good health and CMV-seronegative.

The CDR3 DNA sequence: TGTGCCACCAGTGAAGGGGGATTTGGCTACACCTTC. It specifies CATSEGGFGYTF. This rearrangement joins TRBV15 to TRBJ1-2; a weak D match, TRBD1 (6 bases). CDR3 length equals 12 residues. Trimming removed 6 bases at V and 7 bases at J, with 12 bases between. Germline-derived CDR1 and CDR2 are LNHNV and YYDKDF (reference sequence). Full variable domain (rest looked up from reference TRBV15 and TRBJ1-2): DAMVIQNPRYQVTQFGKPVTLSCSQTLNHNVMYWYQQKSSQAPKLLFHYYDKDFNNEADTPDNFQSRRPNTSFCFLDIRSPGLGDTAMYLCATSEGGFGYTFGSGTRLTVV.